The 8 T cell receptor beta chains listed next were all sequenced from one sample in a study of shared clonotypes between healthy human individuals. Measured with immunoSEQ multiplex PCR; TCRdb has only the in-frame clones, and not every one. The table shows 300,000 to 400,000 clones, with roughly 70% occurring only once. The sequenced sample was memory CD4+ T cells sorted from blood. The sample's subset: CD45RA-negative fraction. These receptors all come from a man aged 30-40 years in good health.

V gene TRBV19 combines with J gene TRBJ1-2, with D unclear. CDR1 LNHDA and CDR2 SQIVND come from the germline V gene (reference sequence). V lost 6 bases, J lost 0 bases, and 17 bases lay in between. This CDR3 spans 16 amino acids. The CDR3 bases are TGTGCCAGTAGGCCCTCCGCGGAGGCCCCTAACTATGGCTACACCTTC. This sequence encodes CASRPSAEAPNYGYTF.

This chain joins TRBV6-1 and TRBJ1-4; no clear D gene. V was trimmed by 10 bases and J by 4 bases, leaving 13 bases between them. This CDR3 is 13 amino acids long. The V gene's germline CDR1 is MNHNS and CDR2 SASEGT. For the CDR3, the DNA is TGTGCCACCCAGTTGGTGTATAATGAAAAACTGTTTTTT. It yields the protein CATQLVYNEKLFF.

The table lists this clone with a count of one. The chain has TRBV7-9 and TRBJ2-7; 8 nucleotides align to TRBD1. The V gene end was trimmed by 3 bases and the J gene end by 7 bases; junction bases not matched to a gene: 8. The germline V gene encodes CDR1 SEHNR and CDR2 FQNEAQ (reference sequence). The CDR3 consists of 14 residues. The CDR3 bases are TGTGCCAGCAGCTTTGCGACAGGGGTTGGAGAGCAGTACTTC. This sequence encodes CASSFATGVGEQYF.

This clone was detected only a few times. The chain links TRBV6-1 to TRBJ2-1, with D tentatively TRBD2 (6 bases). Trimming stripped 1 base from V and 2 bases from J, with 12 bases between. The length of the CDR3 is 16 residues. CDR1 and CDR2 from the germline V gene are MNHNS and SASEGT. The CDR3 region is CASSEVWGVTYNEQFF. In nucleotides, the CDR3 is TGTGCCAGCAGTGAAGTTTGGGGGGTCACCTACAATGAGCAGTTCTTC.

This chain links TRBV7-6 with TRBJ2-2; D uncertain. CDR3 length: 16 residues. V was trimmed by 1 base and J by 0 bases, leaving 9 bases between them. The V gene's germline CDR1 is SGHVS and CDR2 FNYEAQ. CDR3 nucleotides: TGTGCCAGCAGCTTAGAAGCGCAGGCGAACACCGGGGAGCTGTTTTTT. This sequence encodes CASSLEAQANTGELFF.

The chain has TRBV5-6 and TRBJ1-4; unclear D gene. V was clipped by 4 bases and J by 3 bases, with 10 bases between them. CDR3 size: 14 residues. From germline, CDR1 is SGHDT and CDR2 YYEEEE. The CDR3 DNA follows: TGTGCCAGCAGCCACGATGGCTCTAATGAAAAACTGTTTTTT. Translating it yields CASSHDGSNEKLFF.

As for this clone: This sample also contains other DNA sequences that code for the same CDR3. This rearrangement joins TRBV6-5 to TRBJ2-7; 7 positions match TRBD2. Germline loops: CDR1 MNHEY, CDR2 SVGAGI. After removal of 9 bases from V and 0 bases from J, the junction contained 2 bases not matched to a gene. The CDR3 spans 12 residues. The CDR3 DNA reads as TGTGCCAGTCGCGGGAGCTCCTACGAGCAGTACTTC. It translates to CASRGSSYEQYF.

This clone was observed a handful of times. The chain uses TRBV5-1 and TRBJ2-6; 9 bases agree with TRBD1. V gave up 2 bases and J gave up 2 bases; unmatched junction bases: 5. Germline values: CDR1 SGHRS, CDR2 YFSETQ. This CDR3 contains 17 residues. Here the CDR3 reads CASSLGTGWAGANVLTF. The CDR3 DNA reads TGCGCCAGCAGCTTAGGGACAGGGTGGGCTGGGGCCAACGTCCTGACTTTC.